This TCR beta chain was obtained from a study of metastatic and nonmetastatic thyroid tumors (dated by TCRdb to 2020 to 2021). About the study as a whole: The researchers compared repertoires between peripheral blood samples and tumor or nodule tissue samples from patients with malignant or benign thyroid disease.

Study-wide findings and limitations: TCR beta diversity was reported as significantly higher in malignant tumors than in benign nodules, in both blood and tumor samples.

None of the patients had been given any treatment before thyroid surgery. The study retrospectively analysed patient clinical samples collected from about 2012 to 2019 using T-cell receptor beta sequencing. Of note for this clone: There is no known antigen for this receptor. Base qualities are missing; no much larger clone stands one base away.

Taken from cysteine to phenylalanine, the CDR3 has 11 residues. Solely the CDR3 DNA is kept, with 33 bases framed from the first base. V gives up 3 bases and J gives up 4 bases, and the segment between their germline ends measures 6 bases. Per the germline V gene (reference sequence), GTSNPN is the CDR1 and SVGIG is the CDR2. Receptors were amplified or captured by PCR. Sequencing relied on an Illumina HiSeq 4000. High-throughput sequencing was used to profile the TCR beta-chain CDR3 region of each patient. Under the source paper's analysis protocol: The researchers built a classifier to tell apart papillary thyroid cancer patients with distant metastasis, based on CDR3 differences among clinicopathological groups. The Shannon index was used to assess repertoire diversity, and the Morisita-Horn index was used to assess tumor-blood repertoire similarity. TCRdb reprocessed the public reads (quality trimming at Q25 with fastp, clone calling with MiXCR) and kept in-frame beta chains. The V and J calls were not made by the authors but by TCRdb's processing. The sample records about 13,000 clones, about 33% of which are singletons. The ten largest clones add up to approximately 12% of the sample.

Rearrangement joined TRBV30 to TRBJ1-2, with no confidently assigned D gene. Sequences were obtained from tumor tissue. The clonotype originates from a male donor with papillary thyroid cancer or a benign thyroid nodule (not recorded which). Some clones in this sample may be carry-over from other donors' samples. Here is the DNA: TGTGCCTGGAGCGTATCCTATGGCTACACCTTC. Its protein is CAWSVSYGYTF.